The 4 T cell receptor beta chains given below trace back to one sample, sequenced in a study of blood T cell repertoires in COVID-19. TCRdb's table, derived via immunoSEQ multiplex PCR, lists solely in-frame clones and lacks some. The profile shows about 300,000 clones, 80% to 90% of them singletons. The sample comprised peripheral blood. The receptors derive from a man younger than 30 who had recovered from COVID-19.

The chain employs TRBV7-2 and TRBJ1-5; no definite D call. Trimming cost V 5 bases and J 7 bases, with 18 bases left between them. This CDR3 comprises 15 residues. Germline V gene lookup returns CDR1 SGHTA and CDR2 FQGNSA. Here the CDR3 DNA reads TGTGCCAGCAGCCCCCTGGGCAAGACAAAACAGCCCCAGCATTTT. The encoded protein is CASSPLGKTKQPQHF.

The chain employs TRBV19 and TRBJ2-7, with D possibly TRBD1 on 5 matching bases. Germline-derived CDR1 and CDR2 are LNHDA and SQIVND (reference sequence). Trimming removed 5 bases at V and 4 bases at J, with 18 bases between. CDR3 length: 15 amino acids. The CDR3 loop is CASSLGPVSRYEQYF. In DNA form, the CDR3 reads TGTGCCAGTAGTTTGGGGCCAGTCTCTAGGTACGAGCAGTACTTC.

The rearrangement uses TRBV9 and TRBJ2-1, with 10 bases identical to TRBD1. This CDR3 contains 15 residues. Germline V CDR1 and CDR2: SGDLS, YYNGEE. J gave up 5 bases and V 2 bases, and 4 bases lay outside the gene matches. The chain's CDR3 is CASSVLDRGDNEQFF. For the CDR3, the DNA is TGTGCCAGCAGCGTTCTGGACAGGGGGGACAATGAGCAGTTCTTC.

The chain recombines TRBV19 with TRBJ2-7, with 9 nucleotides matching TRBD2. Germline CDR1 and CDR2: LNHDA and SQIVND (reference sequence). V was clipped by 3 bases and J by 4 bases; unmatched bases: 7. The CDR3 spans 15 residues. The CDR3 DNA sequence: TGTGCCAGTAGTATTAAGCTAGCGGGACCATACGAGCAGTACTTC. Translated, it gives CASSIKLAGPYEQYF. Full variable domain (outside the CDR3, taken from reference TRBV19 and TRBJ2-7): DGGITQSPKYLFRKEGQNVTLSCEQNLNHDAMYWYRQDPGQGLRLIYYSQIVNDFQKGDIAEGYSVSREKKESFPLTVTSAQKNPTAFYLCASSIKLAGPYEQYFGPGTRLTVT.